The 23 T cell receptor beta chains below come from one sample, sequenced in a study of blood T cell repertoires in COVID-19. The assay was immunoSEQ multiplex PCR, and TCRdb's table has in-frame clones only and misses some. The sample contains about 34,000 clones, 75% to 85% of which appear only once. The material sequenced was peripheral blood. All receptors derive from a woman aged 70-85 years with acute or convalescent COVID-19.

The table lists this clone with a few counts. The chain recombines TRBV28 with TRBJ2-5, with 10 nucleotides matching TRBD2. The CDR3 contains 14 residues. The V gene's germline CDR1 is MDHEN and CDR2 SYDVKM. V gave up 6 bases and J gave up 9 bases; unmatched junction bases: 10. The CDR3 is CASRGTSARGAQYF. The DNA for the CDR3 is TGTGCCAGCAGGGGGACTAGCGCTCGAGGGGCCCAGTACTTC. Together with reference TRBV28 and TRBJ2-5, the CDR3 gives the full variable domain: DVKVTQSSRYLVKRTGEKVFLECVQDMDHENMFWYRQDPGLGLRLIYFSYDVKMKEKGDIPEGYSVSREKKERFSLILESASTNQTSMYLCASRGTSARGAQYFGPGTRLLVL.

The V and J genes are TRBV18 and TRBJ1-4, with TRBD1 as a possible D gene (5 bases). Germline V gives CDR1 KGHSH, CDR2 LQKENI. Trimming shortened V by 0 bases and J by 3 bases, and 8 bases separated the two germline ends. The CDR3 loop spans 15 amino acids. In DNA form, the CDR3 reads TGTGCCAGCTCACCACCGGGGGGAGCTAATGAAAAACTGTTTTTT. Translating gives CASSPPGGANEKLFF.

The rearrangement uses TRBV14 and TRBJ2-2; a weak D match, TRBD2 (6 bases). This CDR3 is 14 amino acids long. Germline V CDR1 and CDR2: SGHDN, FVKESK. V was clipped by 4 bases and J by 6 bases, with 12 bases between them. The CDR3 DNA follows: TGTGCCAGCAGCCCGACTAGTTCTGCCGGGGAGCTGTTTTTT. Translated: CASSPTSSAGELFF.

The chain links TRBV10-1 to TRBJ2-3; 8 positions agree with TRBD1. Trimming cost V 6 bases and J 9 bases; bases outside gene matches: 17. Per germline, CDR1 WNHNN and CDR2 SYGVQD (reference sequence). This CDR3 is 16 amino acids long. The DNA of the CDR3 is TGCGCCAGCAGCTCTGTGAAGGCAGGGGGCCGGTGGACGCAGTATTTT. It is translated as CASSSVKAGGRWTQYF.

This chain joins TRBV18 and TRBJ2-7; 14 nucleotides align to TRBD2. Germline values: CDR1 KGHSH, CDR2 LQKENI. Trimming cost V 6 bases and J 7 bases; bases outside gene matches: 8. This CDR3 spans 15 amino acids. CDR3 in DNA: TGTGCCAGCTCCCCGGGACTAGCGGGAGATCATGAGCAGTACTTC. This translates into CASSPGLAGDHEQYF.

The chain carries TRBV9 and TRBJ1-1; D ambiguous. V gave up 4 bases and J gave up 5 bases, with 6 bases separating them. The CDR3 is 11 residues long. Germline lookup yields CDR1 SGDLS and CDR2 YYNGEE. The CDR3 here is CASSSRTEAFF. The CDR3 nucleotides read TGTGCCAGCAGCTCGCGGACTGAAGCTTTCTTT.

This clone is a singleton in its sample. V usage is TRBV28 and J usage is TRBJ2-7, with TRBD2 matching 8 bases. Germline values: CDR1 MDHEN, CDR2 SYDVKM. V was clipped by 4 bases and J by 6 bases; unmatched bases: 8. The CDR3 sequence is 14 residues long. CDR3 DNA sequence: TGTGCCAGCAGTTCAGGACACCGGGGGGGCGAGCAGTACTTC. As protein: CASSSGHRGGEQYF.

The chain couples TRBV5-4 to TRBJ1-2; 9 bases line up with TRBD1. Germline CDR1 reads SGHNT; CDR2 reads YYREEE (reference sequence). Trimming removed 3 bases from V and 2 bases from J; junction bases left unmatched: 2. This CDR3 spans 14 amino acids. This chain's CDR3 is CASSYGTGNYGYTF. CDR3 DNA: TGTGCCAGCAGCTACGGGACAGGGAACTATGGCTACACCTTC.

This chain uses TRBV5-5 with TRBJ2-7, with D possibly matching TRBD1 (5 bases). CDR3 length: 13 amino acids. Germline lookup yields CDR1 SGHKS and CDR2 YYEKEE (reference sequence). Trimming removed 1 base from V and 5 bases from J, with 10 bases in between. DNA of the CDR3: TGTGCCAGCAGCTTGACAGGTTTTAACGAGCAGTACTTC. Translation gives CASSLTGFNEQYF.

The chain uses TRBV15 and TRBJ1-3; tentatively, D is TRBD1 (6 bases). V lost 0 bases, J lost 0 bases, and 12 bases lay in between. The germline V gene encodes CDR1 LNHNV and CDR2 YYDKDF (reference sequence). This CDR3 comprises 17 residues. CDR3 nucleotides: TGTGCCACCAGCAGAGATCTGGACAGAGACTCTGGAAACACCATATATTTT. Protein product: CATSRDLDRDSGNTIYF.

The CDR3 nucleotides are TGTGCCAGCAGCTTAGCTGGGGCCACTGAAGCTTTCTTT. Its translation: CASSLAGATEAFF. The chain is built from TRBV7-2 and TRBJ1-1; perhaps TRBD1 as D (5 bases). V dropped 0 bases and J dropped 4 bases, with 6 bases sitting between them. This CDR3 is 13 amino acids long. Germline V gene sequence: CDR1 SGHTA, CDR2 FQGNSA.

The chain is built from TRBV5-1 and TRBJ2-7, with D unresolved. The ends were cut back, 0 bases at V and 5 bases at J, with 6 bases in the middle. CDR3 length equals 12 residues. Germline-derived CDR1 and CDR2 are SGHRS and YFSETQ. DNA for the CDR3: TGCGCCAGCAGCTTGGACAGCCACGAGCAGTACTTC. Translated: CASSLDSHEQYF. The variable domain in full, with the rest retrieved from reference TRBV5-1 and TRBJ2-7, is KAGVTQTPRYLIKTRGQQVTLSCSPISGHRSVSWYQQTPGQGLQFLFEYFSETQRNKGNFPGRFSGRQFSNSRSEMNVSTLELGDSALYLCASSLDSHEQYFGPGTRLTVT.

The chain recombines TRBV25-1 with TRBJ1-1; 7 bases line up with TRBD1. The CDR3 has 13 residues. The V segment lost 6 bases and the J segment 0 bases; nucleotides outside the gene matches: 1. Germline CDR1 is MGHDK and CDR2 is SYGVNS. The CDR3, as DNA: TGTGCCAGCAGGACAGGGCTGAACACTGAAGCTTTCTTT. Translated: CASRTGLNTEAFF.

The chain has TRBV5-1 and TRBJ1-6; TRBD1 might be the D (6 bases). Germline values: CDR1 SGHRS, CDR2 YFSETQ. V lost 3 bases and J 7 bases, leaving 17 bases between the germline ends. CDR3 length: 16 amino acids. Written as DNA, the CDR3 is TGCGCCAGCAGCTCGGGGTTGGGGGCTCTGAATTCACCCCTCCACTTT. The encoded protein is CASSSGLGALNSPLHF.

The chain combines TRBV7-6 with TRBJ2-1; D is perhaps TRBD2 (5 bases). Germline V gene sequence: CDR1 SGHVS, CDR2 FNYEAQ. V was pared by 5 bases and J by 6 bases, with 17 bases between. The CDR3 spans 15 residues. This chain's CDR3 is CASSPTGSAANEQFF. In DNA, the CDR3 is TGTGCCAGCAGCCCGACGGGATCCGCCGCCAATGAGCAGTTCTTC.

The genes are TRBV6-5 and TRBJ2-7; 7 positions match TRBD1. This CDR3 is 12 amino acids long. V trimming: 10 bases; J trimming: 0 bases; junction bases outside the gene matches: 3. Germline V CDR1 and CDR2: MNHEY, SVGAGI. CDR3 nucleotides: TGTGCCACCGACAGGGTCTCCTACGAGCAGTACTTC. Protein sequence: CATDRVSYEQYF.

This sequence joins TRBV29-1 and TRBJ1-1; 7 positions match TRBD1. J lost 7 bases, V lost 5 bases, and 7 bases had no gene match. The CDR3 runs 12 residues. Germline CDR1 reads SQVTM; CDR2 reads ANQGSEA. The CDR3 nucleotides read TGCAGCGTTAGGGACAGATCCGGTGAAGCTTTCTTT. It encodes CSVRDRSGEAFF.

In its sample, this clone ranks as medium-sized (0.01 to 0.1%). The chain employs TRBV16 and TRBJ2-3, with D perhaps matching TRBD1 (6 bases). CDR3 size: 16 residues. V was clipped by 2 bases and J by 3 bases, with 15 bases between them. Germline values: CDR1 KGHSY, CDR2 FQNENV. The CDR3 sequence is CASSQVRQVETDTQYF. The CDR3 DNA follows: TGTGCCAGCAGCCAAGTAAGACAGGTCGAAACAGATACGCAGTATTTT.

The V call is TRBV5-1, the J call TRBJ2-3, with D possibly matching TRBD2 (6 bases). The CDR3 sequence is 13 residues long. Trimming removed 6 bases at V and 0 bases at J, with 8 bases between. The germline V gene encodes CDR1 SGHRS and CDR2 YFSETQ. The CDR3 sequence is CASTGLSTDTQYF. The CDR3 DNA reads TGCGCCAGCACGGGACTTAGCACAGATACGCAGTATTTT.

This clone was counted a few times. V and J are TRBV7-2 and TRBJ1-2; D gene unclear. This CDR3 has 12 residues. Germline assignment: CDR1 SGHTA and CDR2 FQGNSA. The ends were cut back, 2 bases at V and 8 bases at J, with 9 bases in the middle. CDR3 nucleotides: TGTGCCAGCAGCTTATTCTTTTCGGGCTACACCTTC. Amino acids: CASSLFFSGYTF.

The chain uses TRBV6-4 and TRBJ2-3; 12 nucleotides line up with TRBD1. Germline V gene sequence: CDR1 MRHNA, CDR2 SNTAGT. Trimming removed 2 bases from V and 3 bases from J; junction bases left unmatched: 6. This CDR3 comprises 17 residues. CDR3 sequence reads: CASSDLPGQGATDTQYF. The CDR3 bases are TGTGCCAGCAGTGACCTCCCGGGACAGGGGGCAACAGATACGCAGTATTTT.

V usage is TRBV2 and J usage is TRBJ2-7, with 11 bases aligning to TRBD2. The CDR3 length is 14 residues. The V and J ends lost 8 bases and 7 bases, in that order; junction bases with no gene match: 10. CDR1 and CDR2 (germline): SNHLY, FYNNEI. CDR3 nucleotides: TGTGCCAGCCTGGGACTAGCGGTAACCTGGGAGCAGTACTTC. It translates to CASLGLAVTWEQYF.

The V and J genes are TRBV28 and TRBJ2-2; D gene unclear. CDR3 length equals 14 residues. With 3 bases removed from V and 1 base from J, the gap between germline ends came to 6 bases. Germline V gene data show CDR1 as MDHEN and CDR2 as SYDVKM. The CDR3 protein is CASSFIRNTGELFF. The DNA of the CDR3 is TGTGCCAGCAGTTTTATCAGGAACACCGGGGAGCTGTTTTTT.